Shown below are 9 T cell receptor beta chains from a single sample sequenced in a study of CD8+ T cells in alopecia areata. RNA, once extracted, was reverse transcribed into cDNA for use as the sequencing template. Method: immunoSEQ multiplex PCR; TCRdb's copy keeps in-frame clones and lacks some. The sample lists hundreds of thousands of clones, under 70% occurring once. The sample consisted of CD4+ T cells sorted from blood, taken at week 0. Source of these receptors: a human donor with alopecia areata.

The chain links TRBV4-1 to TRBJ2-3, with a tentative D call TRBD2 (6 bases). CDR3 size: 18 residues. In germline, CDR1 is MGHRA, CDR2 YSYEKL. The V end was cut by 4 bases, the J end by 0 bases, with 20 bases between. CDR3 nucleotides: TGCGCCAGCAGCCTGTTCGACCTCGGGGGTGCTAGCACAGATACGCAGTATTTT. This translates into CASSLFDLGGASTDTQYF.

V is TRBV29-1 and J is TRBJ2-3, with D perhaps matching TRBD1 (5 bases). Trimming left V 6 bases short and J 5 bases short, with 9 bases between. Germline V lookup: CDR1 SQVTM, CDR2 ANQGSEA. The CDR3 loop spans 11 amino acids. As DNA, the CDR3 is TGCAGCGTAGATACAGGAGATACGCAGTATTTT. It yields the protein CSVDTGDTQYF.

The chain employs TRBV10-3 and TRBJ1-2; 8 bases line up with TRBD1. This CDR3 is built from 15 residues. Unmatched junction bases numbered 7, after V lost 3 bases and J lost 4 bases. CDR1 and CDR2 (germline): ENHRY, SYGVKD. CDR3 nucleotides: TGTGCCATCAGTGACCCGGGGACAGGATCCTATGGCTACACCTTC. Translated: CAISDPGTGSYGYTF.

In DNA, the CDR3 is TGTGCCACCAGCAGAGATCGCGGCAGTTACGAGCAGTACTTC. Its translation is CATSRDRGSYEQYF. The rearrangement links TRBV15 to TRBJ2-7; D gene uncertain. From germline, CDR1 is LNHNV and CDR2 YYDKDF (reference sequence). V shed 0 bases and J shed 4 bases, with 10 bases lying between them. The CDR3 is 14 residues long.

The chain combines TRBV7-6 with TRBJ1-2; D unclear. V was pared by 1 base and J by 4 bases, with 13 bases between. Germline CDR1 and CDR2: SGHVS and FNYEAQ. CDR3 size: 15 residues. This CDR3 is CASSLVGSFSYGYTF. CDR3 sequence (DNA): TGTGCCAGCAGCTTAGTGGGCAGCTTTTCCTATGGCTACACCTTC. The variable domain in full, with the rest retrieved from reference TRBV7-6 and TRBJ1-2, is GAGVSQSPRYKVTKRGQDVALRCDPISGHVSLYWYRQALGQGPEFLTYFNYEAQQDKSGLPNDRFSAERPEGSISTLTIQRTEQRDSAMYRCASSLVGSFSYGYTFGSGTRLTVV.

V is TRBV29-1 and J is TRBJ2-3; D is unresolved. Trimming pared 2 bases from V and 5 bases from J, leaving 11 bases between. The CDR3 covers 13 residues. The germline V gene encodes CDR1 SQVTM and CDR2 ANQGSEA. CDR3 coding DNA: TGCAGCGTTGAAACCTTTTTAGGAGATACGCAGTATTTT. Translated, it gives CSVETFLGDTQYF.

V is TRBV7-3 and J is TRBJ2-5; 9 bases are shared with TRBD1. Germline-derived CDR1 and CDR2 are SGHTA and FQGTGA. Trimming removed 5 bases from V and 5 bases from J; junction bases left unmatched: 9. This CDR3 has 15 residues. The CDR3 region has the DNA TGTGCCAGCAGCCCGCAGGGGACAGGGTTTGAGACCCAGTACTTC. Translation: CASSPQGTGFETQYF. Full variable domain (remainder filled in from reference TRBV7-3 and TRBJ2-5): GAGVSQTPSNKVTEKGKYVELRCDPISGHTALYWYRQSLGQGPEFLIYFQGTGAADDSGLPNDRFFAVRPEGSVSTLKIQRTERGDSAVYLCASSPQGTGFETQYFGPGTRLLVL.

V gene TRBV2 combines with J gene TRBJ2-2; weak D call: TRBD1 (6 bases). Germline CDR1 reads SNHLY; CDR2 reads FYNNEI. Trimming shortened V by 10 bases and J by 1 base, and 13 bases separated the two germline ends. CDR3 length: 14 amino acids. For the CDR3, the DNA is TGTGCCAACGCCCGGACAGTGAACACCGGGGAGCTGTTTTTT. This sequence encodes CANARTVNTGELFF.

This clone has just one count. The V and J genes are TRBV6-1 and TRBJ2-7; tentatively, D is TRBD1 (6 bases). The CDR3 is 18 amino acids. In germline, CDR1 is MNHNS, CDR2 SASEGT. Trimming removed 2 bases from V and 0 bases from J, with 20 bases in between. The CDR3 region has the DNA TGTGCCAGCAGTGAAAGGGAACAGGGCATAGGGTTCTCCTACGAGCAGTACTTC. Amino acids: CASSEREQGIGFSYEQYF.